This entry is about one TCR beta chain. No antigen is known for it. The data were obtained in a study of OX40 agonist ivuxolimab in advanced cancers. Across the study: Intravenous ivuxolimab at 0.01 to 10 mg/kg was given to patients every 2 weeks. People who had prior anti-PD-1, anti-PD-L1 or anti-CTLA-4 therapy could take part, and roughly 40% had some. General study points: CD8+ T cells showed, on average, more clonal expansion than CD4+ cells.

Data came from immunoSEQ multiplex PCR; TCRdb stores just in-frame clones and leaves some out. The sample lists tens of thousands of clones; around four fifths were seen once. V gave up 4 bases and J gave up 2 bases; unmatched junction bases: 12. This CDR3 comprises 19 residues. Germline lookup yields CDR1 LNHDA and CDR2 SQIVND (reference sequence). Autoimmune disease history or systemic immunosuppression excluded patients. J is TRBJ2-3 and V is TRBV19; 13 bases match TRBD2. This receptor was obtained from an adult with an advanced solid tumor such as melanoma, head and neck, liver or kidney cancer. The specimen comprised CD4+ or CD8+ T cells sorted from blood, sampled in a trial of the OX40 agonist ivuxolimab. CDR3 amino acids: CASSTRGLAGDTDTDTQYF. The CDR3 DNA follows: TGTGCCAGTAGTACCCGAGGACTAGCGGGAGATACTGACACAGATACGCAGTATTTT.